The sequence of this TCR beta chain was determined in a study of identical twins (dated by TCRdb to between 2015 and 2016). Concerning the study at large: The study deep-sequenced TCR alpha and beta repertoires from monozygotic twins, unrelated adults of various ages and cord blood to test whether fetal clonotypes persist. Replicate twin experiments were performed at different times using different library preparation protocols to rule out contamination. Overall study results and their limits: Because the same donors could not be followed over many years, the conclusions relied on cross-sectional statistical analysis. Compared with coincidental sharing between unrelated individuals, out-of-frame TCR alpha sequences shared between twins showed an excess of sequences with low generation probability. In monozygotic twins, recombination models systematically underestimated out-of-frame TCR alpha sharing, but the models matched the sharing seen between unrelated individuals. The excess sharing between twins in beta out-of-frame sequences was weaker because fewer shared sequences reduced the signal-to-noise ratio. Abundant cord blood beta clonotypes had fewer insertions, young adult naive repertoires showed a similar but weaker trend, and memory repertoires showed no such trend. Invariant T cells such as MAIT and iNKT could partly confound zero-insertion analyses, although diverse VJ usage argued against such confounding for most clonotypes.

Receptor amplification or capture employed 5' RACE. The sequencer listed for this sample is Illumina HiSeq 2000. Template switching introduced a universal primer binding site; the final cDNA contained a unique molecular identifier, enabling accurate counting of TCR cDNA molecules. First-strand cDNA for TCR alpha and beta chains was synthesized from specific primers in the conserved constant-segment region. To control for contamination, every cDNA library carried two barcodes: a SMART-Mk sample barcode plus Illumina barcodes. Two successive PCR steps introduced TruSeq adapter sequences along with Illumina sample barcodes. Sequencing of the TCR alpha and beta cDNA libraries was done on the Illumina HiSeq platform using custom primers. As for how the authors treated the data: MiGEC was used to process raw reads and extract unique molecular identifiers, and MiXCR was used to find CDR3 positions. Recombination models were inferred per individual with the repgenHMM and IGoR tools using an EM algorithm. The analysis of shared clonotypes was done with the tcR package in R, with sharing normalized by the product of cloneset sizes. To study raw recombination without the effects of thymic and clonal selection, out-of-frame nonproductive sequences were analyzed. TCRdb applied fastp at Q25 and MiXCR to the public reads, then kept only in-frame beta chains. Rows are combined by CDR3 protein, so each entry shows the most common genes and DNA. The V and J calls were determined by TCRdb, not by the authors. Present in this sample are approximately 300,000 distinct CDR3 sequences, roughly 9.8% of which were seen just once. Approximately 6.6% of the sample is in the top ten clones.

Inclusive of the bounding cysteine and phenylalanine, the CDR3 is 13 residues long. Of all the DNA, just the CDR3 is kept, 39 bases in frame from base 1. CDR1 and CDR2 were assigned from the germline V gene as SGDLS and YYNGEE. The V end loses 4 bases and the J end loses 3 bases, and a stretch of 11 bases separates them. Only healthy Caucasian donors were included. The twin cohort comprised three pairs of female monozygotic twins, all aged roughly 18 to 30 years. Positive isolation kits from Invitrogen were used to isolate the CD4+ and CD8+ T cell populations. Concerning this clonotype: Its antigen is unknown. There are no base qualities to consult, and no much larger clone falls within one base.

The same specimen was also included in a second study, on yellow fever vaccine responses in identical twins. Per the second study: The T cell response to vaccination in identical twins was reported by the authors to appear partly convergent and partly personalized. In the study, vaccine-responding T cell clones were precisely tracked in identical twins.

Rearrangement joined TRBV9 to TRBJ2-7; the D element might be TRBD1 or TRBD2, as each aligns at 5 bases. The origin of this receptor is a woman under 30 in good health. The sequenced material came from CD8+ T cells sorted from blood. CDR3 protein: CASSRDGYYEQYF. The DNA sequence is TGTGCCAGCAGCCGGGACGGATACTACGAGCAGTACTTC.